This T cell receptor beta chain was sequenced in a study of T cells of healthy individuals. This clonotype turned up a few times. TCRdb re-called the 5' RACE reads with MiXCR, one entry per CDR3 protein. The data show approximately 58,000 distinct CDR3 sequences, with over 12% seen just once and approximately 16% held by the top ten. Trimming removed 3 bases at V and 0 bases at J, with 8 bases between. There are 15 residues in the CDR3. Germline V gene data show CDR1 as SEHNR and CDR2 as FQNEAQ (reference sequence). The source is a human donor in good health. The V call is TRBV7-9, the J call TRBJ1-4, with D perhaps matching TRBD1 (5 bases). DNA of the CDR3: TGTGCCAGCAGCTTTCAGGGACCAACTAATGAAAAACTGTTTTTT. As protein: CASSFQGPTNEKLFF.